This passage covers 9 T cell receptor beta chains from one sample sequenced in a study of blood T cell repertoires in COVID-19. Using immunoSEQ multiplex PCR, the repertoire was profiled, and TCRdb retains in-frame clones only, with some absent. The data contain roughly 87,000 clones, approximately 75% of them singletons. Material: peripheral blood. The receptor set was obtained from a woman in her fifties or sixties with acute or convalescent COVID-19.

The V call is TRBV12-3 or TRBV12-4, the J call TRBJ1-1; D ambiguous. V gave up 3 bases and J gave up 4 bases, with 9 bases separating them. The CDR3 spans 13 residues. The CDR3 DNA reads as TGTGCCAGCAGTTTTACGGGGTTCACTGAAGCTTTCTTT. Translation gives CASSFTGFTEAFF.

Here the CDR3 reads CATRGDSSYNEQFF. The CDR3 region has the DNA TGTGCCACCCGGGGTGATAGCTCCTACAATGAGCAGTTCTTC. The gene calls are TRBV2 and TRBJ2-1; weak D call: TRBD2 (5 bases). CDR3 size: 14 residues. Per germline, CDR1 SNHLY and CDR2 FYNNEI. The V end was cut by 10 bases, the J end by 0 bases, with 13 bases between.

This chain connects TRBV27 to TRBJ1-6; TRBD1 matches at 7 bases. Germline V gives CDR1 MNHEY, CDR2 SMNVEV (reference sequence). CDR3 size: 18 residues. V shed 1 base and J 9 bases; nucleotides not matched to a gene: 15. The CDR3 here is CASSLLFWSTGKLSPLHF. DNA of the CDR3: TGTGCCAGCAGTTTATTGTTCTGGTCGACAGGGAAACTTTCACCCCTCCACTTT.

V gene TRBV6-6 combines with J gene TRBJ1-1; TRBD1 matches at 8 bases. From germline, CDR1 is MNHNY and CDR2 SVGAGI (reference sequence). This CDR3 spans 13 amino acids. With V trimmed by 10 bases and J by 4 bases, 8 bases remained unmatched. CDR3 amino acids: CATSDREATEAFF. In nucleotides, the CDR3 is TGTGCCACCTCGGACAGGGAGGCCACTGAAGCTTTCTTT.

V usage is TRBV30 and J usage is TRBJ1-1; D remains unclear. V was shortened by 3 bases and J by 5 bases, with 10 bases between the two germline ends. Germline V gives CDR1 GTSNPN, CDR2 SVGIG (reference sequence). The CDR3 has 12 residues. The CDR3 sequence is CAWSGGGTEAFF. In DNA, the CDR3 is TGTGCCTGGAGCGGCGGTGGAACTGAAGCTTTCTTT. Supplemented by reference TRBV30 and TRBJ1-1, the full variable domain reads SQTIHQWPATLVQPVGSPLSLECTVEGTSNPNLYWYRQAAGRGLQLLFYSVGIGQISSEVPQNLSASRPQDRQFILSSKKLLLSDSGFYLCAWSGGGTEAFFGQGTRLTVV.

The J gene is TRBJ1-1, the V gene TRBV9; the D is unclear. Trimming removed 0 bases at V and 4 bases at J, with 7 bases between. The germline V gene encodes CDR1 SGDLS and CDR2 YYNGEE. The CDR3 is 13 residues long. CDR3 sequence (DNA): TGTGCCAGCAGCGTAGAACAGAGCACTGAAGCTTTCTTT. This translates into CASSVEQSTEAFF.

This chain links TRBV5-5 with TRBJ1-1; no clear D. V was pared by 0 bases and J by 0 bases, with 12 bases between. The CDR3 runs to 16 residues. CDR1 and CDR2 (germline): SGHKS, YYEKEE (reference sequence). The CDR3 spells CASSLGPGPVNTEAFF. In nucleotides, the CDR3 is TGTGCCAGCAGCTTGGGGCCGGGTCCCGTGAACACTGAAGCTTTCTTT.

V and J are TRBV9 and TRBJ1-3; D not certain. V gave up 3 bases and J gave up 3 bases, with 7 bases separating them. CDR3 length: 13 residues. From germline, CDR1 is SGDLS and CDR2 YYNGEE. CDR3 nucleotide sequence: TGTGCCAGCAGCGCAGACATTGGAAACACCATATATTTT. Encoded protein: CASSADIGNTIYF.

This chain links TRBV28 with TRBJ2-1; 11 positions match TRBD2. The CDR3 has 17 residues. V was clipped by 4 bases and J by 7 bases; unmatched bases: 12. The V gene's germline CDR1 is MDHEN and CDR2 SYDVKM. The chain's CDR3 is CASSSILTGTSGNEQFF. The CDR3 bases are TGTGCCAGCAGTTCCATCTTAACCGGGACTAGCGGAAATGAGCAGTTCTTC.